These 12 T cell receptor beta chains originate from one sample sequenced in a study of beta chain features in type 1 diabetes. Investigators reverse transcribed all isolated RNA, so they sequenced expressed TCRB transcripts. Method: immunoSEQ multiplex PCR; TCRdb's copy keeps in-frame clones and lacks some. This table has hundreds of thousands of clones, roughly 31% appearing once. Sequencing input: naive CD4+ T cells from blood. These receptors all come from a man aged 18 to 29 in good health.

In this sample, this clone turned up once. The chain recombines TRBV7-6 with TRBJ2-5; 7 bases map to TRBD1. Germline CDR1 and CDR2: SGHVS and FNYEAQ. CDR3 length: 14 amino acids. V was clipped by 5 bases and J by 1 base; unmatched bases: 4. CDR3 protein: CASSRGGLQETQYF. The CDR3 bases are TGTGCCAGCAGCCGAGGGGGCCTCCAAGAGACCCAGTACTTC. Based on the CDR3 plus reference TRBV7-6 and TRBJ2-5, the full variable domain is GAGVSQSPRYKVTKRGQDVALRCDPISGHVSLYWYRQALGQGPEFLTYFNYEAQQDKSGLPNDRFSAERPEGSISTLTIQRTEQRDSAMYRCASSRGGLQETQYFGPGTRLLVL.

This clone turned up a few times. The chain joins TRBV5-1 to TRBJ2-3; 7 bases map to TRBD2. V lost 0 bases and J lost 4; bases outside the gene matches: 8. CDR3 length equals 16 residues. The germline gives CDR1 SGHRS, CDR2 YFSETQ. DNA of the CDR3: TGCGCCAGCAGCTTGGAACCCCGGGACTATTCAGATACGCAGTATTTT. Its protein product is CASSLEPRDYSDTQYF.

The chain joins TRBV30 to TRBJ1-4; the D is unclear. Trimming left V 3 bases short and J 8 bases short, with 16 bases between. The CDR3 has 14 amino acids. Per the germline V gene, CDR1 is GTSNPN and CDR2 is SVGIG (reference sequence). The CDR3 protein is CAWSRNTPGEKLFF. The DNA for the CDR3 is TGTGCCTGGAGCCGGAACACTCCGGGGGAAAAACTGTTTTTT.

This clone has more than one count but fewer than ten. The chain is built from TRBV29-1 and TRBJ1-2, with 8 bases identical to TRBD1. V shed 8 bases and J 8 bases; nucleotides not matched to a gene: 7. CDR3 length equals 11 residues. CDR1 is SQVTM, CDR2 ANQGSEA, per germline. The CDR3 nucleotides are TGCAGCCTCGGACAGGGCGAAGGCTACACCTTC. This encodes CSLGQGEGYTF.

This clone was picked up a small number of times. Other DNA sequences from this sample encode an identical CDR3 as well. The rearrangement links TRBV29-1 to TRBJ2-6; no clear D. Trimming stripped 6 bases from V and 4 bases from J, with 10 bases between. From germline, CDR1 is SQVTM and CDR2 ANQGSEA. The CDR3 runs to 13 residues. The DNA for the CDR3 is TGCAGCGTGGTCCGGGTCGGGGCCAACGTCCTGACTTTC. Its protein is CSVVRVGANVLTF.

The rearrangement uses TRBV5-6 and TRBJ2-7; no firm D call. Germline loops: CDR1 SGHDT, CDR2 YYEEEE. This CDR3 contains 12 residues. V was shortened by 7 bases and J by 0 bases, with 8 bases between the two germline ends. CDR3 sequence (DNA): TGTGCCAGCGCCACGTACTCCTACGAGCAGTACTTC. Its protein is CASATYSYEQYF.

This clone was seen a handful of times. The chain employs TRBV25-1 and TRBJ2-5, with TRBD2 matching 14 bases. Unmatched junction bases numbered 3, after V lost 0 bases and J lost 3 bases. The CDR3 has 17 amino acids. Looked up from germline, CDR1 is MGHDK and CDR2 is SYGVNS. This chain's CDR3 is CASSEYRTSGRKETQYF. CDR3 DNA sequence: TGTGCCAGCAGTGAATATCGGACTAGCGGGAGGAAAGAGACCCAGTACTTC. Full variable domain (remainder filled in from reference TRBV25-1 and TRBJ2-5): EADIYQTPRYLVIGTGKKITLECSQTMGHDKMYWYQQDPGMELHLIHYSYGVNSTEKGDLSSESTVSRIRTEHFPLTLESARPSHTSQYLCASSEYRTSGRKETQYFGPGTRLLVL.

The chain has TRBV7-8 and TRBJ2-1; TRBD1 might be the D (5 bases). The CDR3 runs 13 residues. Trimming stripped 4 bases from V and 12 bases from J, with 16 bases between. CDR1 is SGHVS, CDR2 FQNEAQ, per germline. DNA for the CDR3: TGTGCCAGCAGCTGGGATAGGGGAAAGCGGCAGTTCTTC. The encoded protein is CASSWDRGKRQFF.

Notes on this clone: The same CDR3 is also encoded by other DNA sequences in this sample. The chain combines TRBV2 with TRBJ2-3; D is uncertain. CDR3 length: 12 amino acids. Trimming pared 3 bases from V and 3 bases from J, leaving 4 bases between. The germline CDR1 and CDR2 sequences are SNHLY and FYNNEI. CDR3 sequence (DNA): TGTGCCAGCAGTGAGAGGACAGATACGCAGTATTTT. It is translated as CASSERTDTQYF.

The table lists this clone with a few counts. J is TRBJ2-1 and V is TRBV7-9; D gene uncertain. The length of the CDR3 is 15 residues. With 5 bases removed from V and 5 bases from J, the gap between germline ends came to 16 bases. Looked up from germline, CDR1 is SEHNR and CDR2 is FQNEAQ (reference sequence). The CDR3 spells CASSAHIGNNNEQFF. The DNA for the CDR3 is TGTGCCAGCAGCGCCCATATCGGCAACAACAATGAGCAGTTCTTC. The full variable domain, in which reference TRBV7-9 and TRBJ2-1 provide the parts outside the CDR3, is DTGVSQNPRHKITKRGQNVTFRCDPISEHNRLYWYRQTLGQGPEFLTYFQNEAQLEKSRLLSDRFSAERPKGSFSTLEIQRTEQGDSAMYLCASSAHIGNNNEQFFGPGTRLTVL.

The table lists this clone with a few counts. The chain employs TRBV29-1 and TRBJ2-5; either TRBD1 or TRBD2 may fit D (5 bases each). Germline CDR1 reads SQVTM; CDR2 reads ANQGSEA. This CDR3 is 13 amino acids long. V was pared by 6 bases and J by 5 bases, with 16 bases between. CDR3 amino acids: CSVRGAPEETQYF. The CDR3 nucleotides are TGCAGCGTAAGAGGGGCCCCAGAGGAGACCCAGTACTTC.

This chain connects TRBV7-9 to TRBJ1-4, with unresolved D. The CDR3 consists of 15 residues. The V end was cut by 5 bases, the J end by 8 bases, with 18 bases between. CDR1 SEHNR and CDR2 FQNEAQ come from the germline V gene (reference sequence). The CDR3 reads CASSPPSTAGEKLFF. In DNA, the CDR3 is TGTGCCAGCAGCCCTCCCAGCACGGCCGGGGAAAAACTGTTTTTT.